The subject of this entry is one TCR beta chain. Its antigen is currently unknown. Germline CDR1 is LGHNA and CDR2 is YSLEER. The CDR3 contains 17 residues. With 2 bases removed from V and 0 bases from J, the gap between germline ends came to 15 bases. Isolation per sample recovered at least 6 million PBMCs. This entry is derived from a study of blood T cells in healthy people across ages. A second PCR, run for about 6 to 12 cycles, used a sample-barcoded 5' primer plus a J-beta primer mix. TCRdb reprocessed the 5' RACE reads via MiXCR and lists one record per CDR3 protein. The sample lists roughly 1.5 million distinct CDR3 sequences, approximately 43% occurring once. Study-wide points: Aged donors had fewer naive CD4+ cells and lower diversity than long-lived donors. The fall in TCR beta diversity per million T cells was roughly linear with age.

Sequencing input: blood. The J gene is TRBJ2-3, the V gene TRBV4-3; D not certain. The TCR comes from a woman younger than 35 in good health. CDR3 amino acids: CASSQSPLRISTDTQYF. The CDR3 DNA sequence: TGCGCCAGCAGCCAAAGTCCCCTCAGAATTAGCACAGATACGCAGTATTTT.